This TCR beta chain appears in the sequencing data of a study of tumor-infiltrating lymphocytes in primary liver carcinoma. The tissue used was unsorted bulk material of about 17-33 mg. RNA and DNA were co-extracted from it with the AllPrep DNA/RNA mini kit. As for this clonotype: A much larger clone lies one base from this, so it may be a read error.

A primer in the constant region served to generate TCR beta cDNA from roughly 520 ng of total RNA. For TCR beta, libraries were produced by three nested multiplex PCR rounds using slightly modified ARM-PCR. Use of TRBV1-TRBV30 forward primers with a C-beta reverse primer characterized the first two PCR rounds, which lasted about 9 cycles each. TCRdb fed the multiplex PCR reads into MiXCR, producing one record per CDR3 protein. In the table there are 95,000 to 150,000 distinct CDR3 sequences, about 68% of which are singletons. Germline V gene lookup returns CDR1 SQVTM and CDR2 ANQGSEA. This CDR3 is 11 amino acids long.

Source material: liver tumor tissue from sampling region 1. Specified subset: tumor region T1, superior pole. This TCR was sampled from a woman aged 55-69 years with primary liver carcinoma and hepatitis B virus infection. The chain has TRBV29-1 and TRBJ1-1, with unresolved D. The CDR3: CSACTNTDAFF. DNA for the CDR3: TGCAGCGCTTGTACGAACACTGATGCTTTCTTT.